A single T cell receptor (beta chain) is shown here with its context. The sample originates from a study of T-cell memory formation after mild COVID-19. Across the study: TCR clusters largely stayed donor specific.

Barcoded TCR alpha and TCR beta cDNA libraries with UMIs came from 5'RACE using constant-segment primers. Using its own MiXCR run on the 5' RACE reads, TCRdb lists one record per CDR3 protein. The sample includes 470,000 or so distinct CDR3 sequences, about 20% of them seen just once. CDR1 SGHRS and CDR2 YFSETQ come from the germline V gene. V lost 1 base to trimming and J lost 4 bases, with 8 bases between them. CDR3 length: 14 residues. Sequencing was performed on PBMCs or a T cell subset sorted from them (not recorded which). The receptor was derived from an adult woman who had mild COVID-19 (a few samples of this study predate the infection). Cell type and time point are not known. The rearrangement links TRBV5-1 to TRBJ2-2; D is uncertain. CDR3 in amino acids: CASSLSGATGELFF. The DNA of the CDR3 is TGCGCCAGCAGCTTGTCAGGAGCCACCGGGGAGCTGTTTTTT.